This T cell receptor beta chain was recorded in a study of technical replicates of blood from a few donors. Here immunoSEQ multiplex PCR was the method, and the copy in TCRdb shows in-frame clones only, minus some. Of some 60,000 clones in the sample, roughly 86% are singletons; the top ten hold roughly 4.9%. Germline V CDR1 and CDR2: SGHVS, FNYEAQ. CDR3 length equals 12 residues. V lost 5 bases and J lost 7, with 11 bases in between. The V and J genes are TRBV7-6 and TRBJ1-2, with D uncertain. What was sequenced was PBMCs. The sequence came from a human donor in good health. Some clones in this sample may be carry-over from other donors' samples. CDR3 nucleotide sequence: TGTGCCAGCAGCGGTGGCAGTCGTGGCTACACCTTC. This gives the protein CASSGGSRGYTF.